Each of the 24 T cell receptor beta chains below was sequenced from the same sample in a study of T cells after yellow fever vaccination. Each CDR3 protein gets one entry after TCRdb re-called the 5' RACE reads with MiXCR. The sample has approximately 85,000 distinct CDR3 sequences, roughly 13% seen once. Sequences were derived from CD8+ T cells not binding an NS4B(214-222) dextramer, sorted from PBMCs, sampled 21 days after the first yellow fever vaccination. All receptors come from a young man who received the YFV17D yellow fever vaccine.

This clonotype was found a few times. The V and J genes are TRBV6-2 or TRBV6-3 and TRBJ2-5; D is uncertain. The V end was cut by 6 bases, the J end by 2 bases, with 13 bases between. The germline CDR1 and CDR2 sequences are MNHEY and SVGEGT. The CDR3 contains 14 residues. The CDR3 protein is CASSLSYRQETQYF. The CDR3 DNA reads as TGTGCCAGCAGCCTCTCCTATAGGCAAGAGACCCAGTACTTC.

V is TRBV4-2 and J is TRBJ2-7; D unclear. Trimming cost V 3 bases and J 6 bases, with 12 bases left between them. Germline V CDR1 and CDR2: LGHNA, YNFKEQ. The CDR3 extends over 13 amino acids. For the CDR3, the DNA is TGTGCCAGCAGCCATGGGATTTGCCCCGAGCAGTACTTC. Encoded protein: CASSHGICPEQYF.

CDR3 residues: CASSQTGQLTYGYTF. CDR3 DNA: TGCGCCAGCAGCCAAACCGGACAGCTGACCTATGGCTACACCTTC. The chain joins TRBV4-1 to TRBJ1-2; a possible D gene is TRBD1 (6 bases). From germline, CDR1 is MGHRA and CDR2 YSYEKL. The ends were cut back, 2 bases at V and 4 bases at J, with 14 bases in the middle. CDR3 length: 15 residues.

CDR3 protein: CASSSFGAFETQYF. DNA for the CDR3: TGTGCCAGCAGCTCCTTCGGGGCATTCGAGACCCAGTACTTC. The chain recombines TRBV11-2 with TRBJ2-5; D may correspond to TRBD1 or TRBD2 (5 bases each). Per germline, CDR1 SGHAT and CDR2 FQNNGV. The CDR3 spans 14 residues. Trimming removed 4 bases from V and 5 bases from J, with 14 bases in between.

Many counts were recorded for this clonotype. The gene calls are TRBV4-2 and TRBJ2-1; 10 bases fit TRBD2. Trimming at V came to 0 bases and at J to 4 bases, leaving 3 bases not matched to a gene. Germline assignment: CDR1 LGHNA and CDR2 YNFKEQ. CDR3 length: 16 amino acids. The CDR3 loop reads CASSQDPAGGYNEQFF. CDR3 coding DNA: TGTGCCAGCAGCCAAGATCCAGCGGGGGGGTACAATGAGCAGTTCTTC.

The rearrangement uses TRBV12-3 or TRBV12-4 and TRBJ1-5; possible D gene TRBD1, 6 bases. V was shortened by 3 bases and J by 6 bases, with 12 bases between the two germline ends. The CDR3 contains 14 residues. This CDR3 is CASSLSGVGQPQHF. CDR3 bases: TGTGCCAGCAGTTTGTCAGGGGTGGGTCAGCCCCAGCATTTT.

This clonotype was observed a handful of times. The rearrangement uses TRBV18 and TRBJ2-7, with TRBD1 identical over 9 bases. V shed 1 base and J 5 bases; nucleotides not matched to a gene: 3. The CDR3 is made up of 14 amino acids. Looked up from germline, CDR1 is KGHSH and CDR2 is LQKENI. The CDR3 bases are TGTGCCAGCTCACCACTGGACAGGGGTGACGAGCAGTACGTC. This sequence encodes CASSPLDRGDEQYV.

The table lists this clonotype with a count of one. One end of the junction does not line up with germline, which may come from a read error. The genes are TRBV6-5 and TRBJ2-2; TRBD2 agrees at 8 bases. The CDR3 has 12 residues. CDR1 and CDR2 from the germline V gene are MNHEY and SVGAGI. The CDR3: CASSYFGGEPFF. In nucleotides, the CDR3 is TGTGCCAGCAGTTATTTCGGGGGGGAGCCGTTTTTT.

This chain joins TRBV6-5 and TRBJ1-1; no clear D gene. Germline CDR1 is MNHEY and CDR2 is SVGAGI. Trimming removed 0 bases at V and 0 bases at J, with 8 bases between. The CDR3 runs to 15 residues. CDR3 in amino acids: CASSYSMTLNTEAFF. The DNA for the CDR3 is TGTGCCAGCAGTTACTCCATGACACTGAACACTGAAGCTTTCTTT.

This sequence joins TRBV4-1 and TRBJ1-6; weak D call: TRBD1 (5 bases). The CDR3 is 15 amino acids. Per germline, CDR1 MGHRA and CDR2 YSYEKL. The V gene lost 8 bases and the J gene lost 7 bases, with 18 bases spanning the gap. CDR3 DNA sequence: TGCGCCAGCGCCCGTATGTCGGGGGGGAATTCACCCCTCCACTTT. Encoded protein: CASARMSGGNSPLHF.

This clonotype was found a few times. Here the CDR3 DNA reads TGTGCCAGTAGTATGGTTCGACACGTCCAAGAGACCCAGTACTTC. Its translation is CASSMVRHVQETQYF. This chain joins TRBV19 and TRBJ2-5; unclear D gene. Germline CDR1 is LNHDA and CDR2 is SQIVND (reference sequence). Trimming took off 3 bases at V and 1 base at J, with 12 bases between the two ends. The CDR3 totals 15 residues.

The chain carries TRBV12-3 or TRBV12-4 and TRBJ2-3; TRBD2 matches at 7 bases. The V and J ends lost 1 base and 0 bases, in that order; junction bases with no gene match: 10. The CDR3 spans 18 residues. CDR3 sequence: CASSLVFPAGVSTDTQYF. CDR3 DNA: TGTGCCAGCAGTTTAGTATTCCCCGCGGGGGTGAGCACAGATACGCAGTATTTT.

The chain joins TRBV27 to TRBJ1-1; D gene ambiguous. CDR1 is MNHEY, CDR2 SMNVEV, per germline (reference sequence). The length of the CDR3 is 19 residues. V lost 0 bases to trimming and J lost 4 bases, with 24 bases between them. CDR3 residues: CASSLSRPRPRAERTEAFF. CDR3 DNA sequence: TGTGCCAGCAGTTTATCGAGGCCGCGTCCAAGGGCTGAACGCACTGAAGCTTTCTTT.

The table lists this clonotype with many counts. The rearrangement uses TRBV7-8 and TRBJ1-1; D remains unclear. The CDR3 contains 12 residues. Germline V lookup: CDR1 SGHVS, CDR2 FQNEAQ. V was clipped by 4 bases and J by 7 bases, with 10 bases between them. CDR3 bases: TGTGCCAGCAGCTACGTAAACGGTGAAGCTTTCTTT. As protein: CASSYVNGEAFF.

This clonotype was picked up a small number of times. V gene TRBV6-5 combines with J gene TRBJ2-3; D is perhaps TRBD1 (6 bases). V was clipped by 4 bases and J by 4 bases, with 15 bases between them. The CDR3 runs 15 residues. Germline V lookup: CDR1 MNHEY, CDR2 SVGAGI. The CDR3 loop is CASSSPGAQADTQYF. The CDR3 region has the DNA TGTGCCAGCAGTTCCCCAGGGGCTCAGGCAGATACGCAGTATTTT.

This clonotype was observed a handful of times. V gene TRBV3-1 combines with J gene TRBJ2-1, with 10 bases matching TRBD1. The CDR3 extends over 19 amino acids. Germline values: CDR1 LGHDT, CDR2 YNNKEL (reference sequence). The trim removed 4 bases at V and 0 bases at J, leaving 12 bases unmatched. CDR3 amino acids: CASSLNLDRGLSSYNEQFF. CDR3 coding DNA: TGTGCCAGCAGCCTCAACCTTGACAGGGGGCTTTCCTCCTACAATGAGCAGTTCTTC.

In its sample, this clonotype was seen a few times. J is TRBJ1-3 and V is TRBV5-1; unclear D gene. Trimming cost V 2 bases and J 4 bases, with 4 bases left between them. The CDR3 runs 12 residues. Germline V CDR1 and CDR2: SGHRS, YFSETQ. As DNA, the CDR3 is TGCGCCAGCAGCTTTGAGGGAAACACCATATATTTT. Protein sequence: CASSFEGNTIYF.

This rearrangement joins TRBV12-3 or TRBV12-4 to TRBJ2-3; tentative D call: TRBD1 (5 bases). V was trimmed by 4 bases and J by 6 bases, leaving 20 bases between them. This CDR3 comprises 16 residues. The CDR3 DNA reads as TGTGCCAGCAGTTCTTCCCCCTTCGTGGGGCGGGATACGCAGTATTTT. Protein product: CASSSSPFVGRDTQYF.

The chain uses TRBV12-3 or TRBV12-4 and TRBJ1-1; D ambiguous. The V and J ends lost 0 bases and 1 base respectively, with 3 bases between them. CDR3 length equals 13 residues. CDR3 sequence reads: CASSLARNTEAFF. DNA of the CDR3: TGTGCCAGCAGTTTAGCCCGGAACACTGAAGCTTTCTTT.

This clonotype appeared a few times. The gene calls are TRBV18 and TRBJ1-1; D uncertain. The CDR3 has 12 amino acids. V gave up 6 bases and J gave up 6 bases, with 11 bases separating them. CDR1 KGHSH and CDR2 LQKENI come from the germline V gene. CDR3 sequence reads: CASSRLGAEAFF. The CDR3 DNA sequence: TGTGCCAGCTCGCGCCTCGGGGCTGAAGCTTTCTTT.

This clonotype was picked up a small number of times. V usage is TRBV7-2 and J usage is TRBJ1-3; TRBD1 is a possible D gene (6 bases). The V and J ends lost 0 bases and 0 bases respectively, with 9 bases between them. Germline V lookup: CDR1 SGHTA, CDR2 FQGNSA. The CDR3 extends over 16 amino acids. In DNA form, the CDR3 reads TGTGCCAGCAGCTTAGCGCAGGGGCCCTCTGGAAACACCATATATTTT. Amino acids: CASSLAQGPSGNTIYF.

This clonotype has more than one count but fewer than ten. V is TRBV9 and J is TRBJ2-1, with 12 bases fitting TRBD2. From germline, CDR1 is SGDLS and CDR2 YYNGEE. Trimming removed 4 bases from V and 6 bases from J; junction bases left unmatched: 5. This CDR3 is built from 15 residues. The CDR3 DNA reads TGTGCCAGCAGCAGACTAGCGGGGGACCTCAATGAGCAGTTCTTC. This translates into CASSRLAGDLNEQFF. The full variable domain, its missing parts supplied by reference TRBV9 and TRBJ2-1, is DSGVTQTPKHLITATGQRVTLRCSPRSGDLSVYWYQQSLDQGLQFLIQYYNGEERAKGNILERFSAQQFPDLHSELNLSSLELGDSALYFCASSRLAGDLNEQFFGPGTRLTVL.

V gene TRBV11-2 combines with J gene TRBJ2-2, with D maybe TRBD2 (5 bases). Germline V CDR1 and CDR2: SGHAT, FQNNGV. Trimming removed 0 bases at V and 0 bases at J, with 14 bases between. The CDR3 extends over 18 amino acids. The chain's CDR3 is CASSLDSVTRANTGELFF. The CDR3 region has the DNA TGTGCCAGCAGCTTAGATAGCGTAACGAGGGCGAACACCGGGGAGCTGTTTTTT.

This clonotype has only a few counts. CDR3 loop: CASSLGGGGDTQYF. CDR3 DNA: TGTGCCAGCAGCTTAGGTGGGGGGGGAGATACGCAGTATTTT. The chain recombines TRBV7-6 with TRBJ2-3; 7 positions agree with TRBD2. Trimming cost V 1 base and J 5 bases; bases outside gene matches: 3. The CDR3 is made up of 14 amino acids. Germline V gene data show CDR1 as SGHVS and CDR2 as FNYEAQ.